This T cell receptor (beta chain) is drawn from a study of shared clonotypes between healthy human individuals. Findings and limits, study-wide: Large depth notwithstanding, sorted-subset sequencing proved incomplete by rarefaction. Compared with clonotypes that all four donors shared, non-shared clonotypes had lower generation probabilities.

Terminally differentiated effector memory CD45RA+ cells were left out of the naive CD8 fraction, which was CD45RO-negative and positively selected for CCR7. CDR1 is WNHNN and CDR2 is SYGVQD in the germline V gene (reference sequence). Trimming removed 6 bases from V and 6 bases from J, with 15 bases in between. This CDR3 region has 13 residues. Turning to this clone: Its specificity is not known.

Genomic DNA per cell subset filled all wells of several immunoSEQ plates. Repertoires were generated with immunoSEQ multiplex PCR, while TCRdb's copy carries only in-frame clones and drops some. The top ten hold about 1.1% of the sample, which has 2 million to 2.5 million clones, about 95% seen once. The rearrangement uses TRBV10-1 and TRBJ2-7; TRBD2 might be the D (5 bases). The sequenced material came from naive CD8+ T cells sorted from blood. This TCR was recovered from a man aged 18 to 35 in good health. CDR3 region: CASSSTSLGEQYF. The CDR3 bases are TGCGCCAGCAGCTCCACTAGTCTGGGCGAGCAGTACTTC.